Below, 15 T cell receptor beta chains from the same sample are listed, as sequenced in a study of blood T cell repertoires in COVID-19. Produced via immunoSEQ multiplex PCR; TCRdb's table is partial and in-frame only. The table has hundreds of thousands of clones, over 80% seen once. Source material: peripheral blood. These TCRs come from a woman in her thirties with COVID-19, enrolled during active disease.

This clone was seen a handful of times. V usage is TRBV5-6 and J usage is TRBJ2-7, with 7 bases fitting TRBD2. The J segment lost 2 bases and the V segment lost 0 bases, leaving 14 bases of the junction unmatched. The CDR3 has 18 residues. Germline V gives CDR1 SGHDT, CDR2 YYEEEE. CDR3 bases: TGTGCCAGCAGCTTGGTGACGGGGGTTGGCCTAGCGGCCTACGAGCAGTACTTC. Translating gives CASSLVTGVGLAAYEQYF. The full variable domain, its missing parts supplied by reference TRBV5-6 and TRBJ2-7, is DAGVTQSPTHLIKTRGQQVTLRCSPKSGHDTVSWYQQALGQGPQFIFQYYEEEERQRGNFPDRFSGHQFPNYSSELNVNALLLGDSALYLCASSLVTGVGLAAYEQYFGPGTRLTVT.

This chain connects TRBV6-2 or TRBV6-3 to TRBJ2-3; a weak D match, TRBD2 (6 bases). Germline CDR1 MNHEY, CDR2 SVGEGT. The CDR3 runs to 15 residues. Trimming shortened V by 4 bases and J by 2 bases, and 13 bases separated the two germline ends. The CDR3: CASSSRLELTDTQYF. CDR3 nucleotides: TGTGCCAGCAGTTCTCGACTAGAACTCACAGATACGCAGTATTTT.

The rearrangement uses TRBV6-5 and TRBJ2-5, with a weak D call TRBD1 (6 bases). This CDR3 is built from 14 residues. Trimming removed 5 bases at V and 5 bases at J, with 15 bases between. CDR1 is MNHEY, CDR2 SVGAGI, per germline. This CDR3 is CASSLPGVWETQYF. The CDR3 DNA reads TGTGCCAGCAGTCTTCCAGGGGTGTGGGAGACCCAGTACTTC.

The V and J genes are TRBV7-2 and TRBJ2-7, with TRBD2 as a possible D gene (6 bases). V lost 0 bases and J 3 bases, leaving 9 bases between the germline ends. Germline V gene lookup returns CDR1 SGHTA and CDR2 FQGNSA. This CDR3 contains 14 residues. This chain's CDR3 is CASSLALAGYEQYF. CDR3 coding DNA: TGTGCCAGCAGCTTAGCACTAGCCGGCTACGAGCAGTACTTC.

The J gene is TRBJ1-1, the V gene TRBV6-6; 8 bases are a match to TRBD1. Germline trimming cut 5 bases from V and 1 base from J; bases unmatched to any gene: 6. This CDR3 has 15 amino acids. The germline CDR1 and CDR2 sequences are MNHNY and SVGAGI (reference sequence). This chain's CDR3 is CASSEPGQGNTEAFF. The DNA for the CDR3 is TGTGCCAGCAGTGAGCCCGGACAGGGGAACACTGAAGCTTTCTTT.

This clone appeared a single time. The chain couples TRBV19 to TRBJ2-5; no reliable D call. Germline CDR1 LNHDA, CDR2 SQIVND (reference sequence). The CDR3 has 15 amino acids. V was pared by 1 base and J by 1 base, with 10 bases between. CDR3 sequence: CASSIGSGTQETQYF. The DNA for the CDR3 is TGTGCCAGTAGTATAGGCAGTGGTACCCAAGAGACCCAGTACTTC.

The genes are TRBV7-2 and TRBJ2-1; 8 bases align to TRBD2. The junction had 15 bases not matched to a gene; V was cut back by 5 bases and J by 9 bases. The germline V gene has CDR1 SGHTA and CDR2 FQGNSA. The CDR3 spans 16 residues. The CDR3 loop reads CASSVKSYSGGREQFF. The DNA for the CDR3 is TGTGCCAGCAGCGTCAAGAGCTACAGCGGGGGACGTGAGCAGTTCTTC.

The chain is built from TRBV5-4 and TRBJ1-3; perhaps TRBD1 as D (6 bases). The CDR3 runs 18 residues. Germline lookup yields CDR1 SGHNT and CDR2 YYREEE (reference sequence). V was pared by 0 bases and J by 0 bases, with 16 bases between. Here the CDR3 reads CASSLAGGGGSSGNTIYF. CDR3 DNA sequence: TGTGCCAGCAGCTTGGCGGGGGGAGGGGGAAGCTCTGGAAACACCATATATTTT. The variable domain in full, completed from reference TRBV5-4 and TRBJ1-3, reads ETGVTQSPTHLIKTRGQQVTLRCSSQSGHNTVSWYQQALGQGPQFIFQYYREEENGRGNFPPRFSGLQFPNYSSELNVNALELDDSALYLCASSLAGGGGSSGNTIYFGEGSWLTVV.

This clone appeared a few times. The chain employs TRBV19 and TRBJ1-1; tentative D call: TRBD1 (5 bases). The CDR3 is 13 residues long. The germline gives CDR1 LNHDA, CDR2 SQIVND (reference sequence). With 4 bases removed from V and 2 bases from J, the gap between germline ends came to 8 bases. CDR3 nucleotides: TGTGCCAGTAGTAGAAGGGGTAACACTGAAGCTTTCTTT. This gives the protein CASSRRGNTEAFF.

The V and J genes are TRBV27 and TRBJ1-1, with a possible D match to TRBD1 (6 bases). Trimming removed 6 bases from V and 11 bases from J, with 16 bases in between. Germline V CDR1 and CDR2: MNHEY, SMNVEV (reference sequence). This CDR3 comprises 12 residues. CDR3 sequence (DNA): TGTGCCAGCAGGTCGGGGGCGCGGGAGGCTTTCTTT. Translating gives CASRSGAREAFF.

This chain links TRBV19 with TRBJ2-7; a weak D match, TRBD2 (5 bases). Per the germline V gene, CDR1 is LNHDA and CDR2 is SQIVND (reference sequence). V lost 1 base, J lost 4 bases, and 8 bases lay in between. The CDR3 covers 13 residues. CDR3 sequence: CASSIVPGYEQYF. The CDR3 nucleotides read TGTGCCAGTAGTATAGTCCCGGGATACGAGCAGTACTTC.

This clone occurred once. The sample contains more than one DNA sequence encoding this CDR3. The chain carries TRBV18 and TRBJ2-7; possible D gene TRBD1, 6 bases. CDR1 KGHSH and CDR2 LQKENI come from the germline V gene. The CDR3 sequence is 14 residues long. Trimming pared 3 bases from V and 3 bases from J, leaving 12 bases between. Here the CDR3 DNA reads TGTGCCAGCTCACCTGGTGGGGGCGGCTACGAGCAGTACTTC. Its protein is CASSPGGGGYEQYF.

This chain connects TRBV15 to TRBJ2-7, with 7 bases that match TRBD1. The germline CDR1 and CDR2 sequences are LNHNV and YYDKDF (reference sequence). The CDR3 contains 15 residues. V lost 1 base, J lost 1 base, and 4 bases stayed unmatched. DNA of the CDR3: TGTGCCACCAGCAGAGGTCGGGACAGTTCCTACGAGCAGTACTTC. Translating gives CATSRGRDSSYEQYF.

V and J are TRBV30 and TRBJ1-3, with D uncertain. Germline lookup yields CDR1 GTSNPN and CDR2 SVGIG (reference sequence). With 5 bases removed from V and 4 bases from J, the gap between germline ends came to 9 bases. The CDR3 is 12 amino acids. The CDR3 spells CAWDTGGNTIYF. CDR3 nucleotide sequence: TGTGCCTGGGATACGGGGGGAAACACCATATATTTT. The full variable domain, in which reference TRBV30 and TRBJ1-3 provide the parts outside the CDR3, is SQTIHQWPATLVQPVGSPLSLECTVEGTSNPNLYWYRQAAGRGLQLLFYSVGIGQISSEVPQNLSASRPQDRQFILSSKKLLLSDSGFYLCAWDTGGNTIYFGEGSWLTVV.

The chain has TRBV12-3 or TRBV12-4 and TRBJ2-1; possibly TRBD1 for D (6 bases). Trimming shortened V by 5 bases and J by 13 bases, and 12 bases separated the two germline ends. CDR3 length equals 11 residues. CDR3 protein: CASSLAGAQFF. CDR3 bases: TGTGCCAGCAGTCTCGCAGGGGCCCAGTTCTTC.